This T cell receptor beta chain was identified during a study of CD8+CD57+ T cells in acquired aplastic anemia. Study overall: Sorted CD4+ and CD8+ cells gave a mean 3.2 ug DNA, range roughly 0.19 to 27.4 ug. Overall study results and limits: Patients showed no significant difference from controls in CD8+ Simpson's diversity. Sharing between patients and controls was observed for roughly 29 CD8+ CDR3 sequences.

Trimming took 6 bases from V and 1 from J, leaving 11 bases between them. Germline V CDR1 and CDR2: DFQATT, SNEGSKA (reference sequence). CDR3 length equals 13 residues. The patients chosen for sequencing had shown expansion of CD8+CD57+ cells (detected by flow cytometry). Among the patients, all had severe acquired aplastic anemia. According to the study, genomic DNA was the template for TCR beta VDJ and CDR3 profiling. MiXCR, applied by TCRdb to the reads, yields one record per CDR3 protein. The table has about 200,000 distinct CDR3 sequences, 50% to 70% seen once. Comments on this clonotype: The antigen remains unidentified.

The chain recombines TRBV20-1 with TRBJ2-3, with D maybe TRBD1 (5 bases). The TCR originated in a human donor with aplastic anemia. Material: sorted CD4+, CD8+, or CD8+CD57+ T cells (not recorded which) from PBMCs. This CDR3 reads CSAQVGGTDTQYF. The CDR3 region has the DNA TGCAGTGCACAAGTAGGGGGCACAGATACGCAGTATTTT.